These T cell receptor beta chains were read from a single sample in a study of blood T cell repertoires in COVID-19. Using immunoSEQ multiplex PCR, the repertoire was profiled, and TCRdb retains in-frame clones only, with some absent. Found here are about 180,000 clones, 70% to 90% of them singletons; the top ten hold under 3.5%. Material for sequencing was peripheral blood. The receptors originated from a man in his sixties with acute or convalescent COVID-19. The CDR3 runs from the conserved cysteine through the conserved F or W. The D gene is left open where the match is weak. Some rows mark clone size as missing; the rest say once, few, many or name a class of expanded clone.

length: 13
J: TRBJ2-3
size: .
V: TRBV19
D: .
DNA: TGTGCCAGTAGTCCCCAGACTACAGATACGCAGTATTTT
CDR3: CASSPQTTDTQYF

length: 14
J: TRBJ1-5
size: .
V: TRBV3-1/TRBV3-2
D: .
DNA: TGTGCCAGCAGCCAAGACCCGGTCCCCCAGCCCCAGCATTTT
CDR3: CASSQDPVPQPQHF

length: 15
J: TRBJ1-1
size: few
V: TRBV11-2
D: TRBD1
DNA: TGTGCCAGCAGCGACGACAGGGGATTAAACACTGAAGCTTTCTTT
CDR3: CASSDDRGLNTEAFF

length: 16
J: TRBJ2-1
size: .
V: TRBV30
D: TRBD1
DNA: TGTGCCTGGAGTTACAGGGGCCGGGGCTCCTACAATGAGCAGTTCTTC
CDR3: CAWSYRGRGSYNEQFF

length: 14
J: TRBJ2-7
size: .
V: TRBV7-2
D: .
DNA: TGTGCCAGCAGCTTAGATGGTTTTCGGGAAAACCGGTACTTC
CDR3: CASSLDGFRENRYF

length: 14
J: TRBJ1-2
size: .
V: TRBV5-6
D: .
DNA: TGTGCCAGCAGTTCCGGGATAGCTAACTATGGCTACACCTTC
CDR3: CASSSGIANYGYTF

length: 15
J: TRBJ2-1
size: .
V: TRBV14
D: .
DNA: TGTGCCAGCAGCCAAGGGACAGGGAGGGGCAATGAGCAGTTCTTC
CDR3: CASSQGTGRGNEQFF

length: 13
J: TRBJ2-7
size: .
V: TRBV9
D: .
DNA: TGTGCCATATCTATTCGGAGCTTCTACGAGCAGTACTTC
CDR3: CAISIRSFYEQYF

length: 16
J: TRBJ2-1
size: .
V: TRBV7-2
D: .
DNA: TGTGCCAGCAGCTTAGTGGGGACAAAGACCTACAATGAGCAGTTCTTC
CDR3: CASSLVGTKTYNEQFF

length: 16
J: TRBJ2-1
size: few
V: TRBV6-2/TRBV6-3
D: TRBD2
DNA: TGTGCCAGCAGTTACTCTGGGCTAGCGGGAGGCGGTGAGCAGTTCTTC
CDR3: CASSYSGLAGGGEQFF

length: 15
J: TRBJ1-1
size: .
V: TRBV3-1/TRBV3-2
D: .
DNA: TGTGCCAGCAGCCAAGGAGGGCTACAAAACACTGAAGCTTTCTTT
CDR3: CASSQGGLQNTEAFF

length: 19
J: TRBJ2-1
size: .
V: TRBV14
D: TRBD2
DNA: TGTGCCAGCAGCCAAGACGAGGGGGCGCTAGCGGGAGTGGACAATGAGCAGTTCTTC
CDR3: CASSQDEGALAGVDNEQFF

length: 16
J: TRBJ2-1
size: .
V: TRBV7-9
D: TRBD2
DNA: TGTGCCAGCAGCTTCCCGGGACTAGCGGGATTAAATGAGCAGTTCTTC
CDR3: CASSFPGLAGLNEQFF

length: 19
J: TRBJ2-5
size: .
V: TRBV4-2
D: TRBD2
DNA: TGTGCCAGCAGCCAAGATGTCCTGGGACTAGCGGGAGTAGGGGAGACCCAGTACTTC
CDR3: CASSQDVLGLAGVGETQYF

length: 15
J: TRBJ2-5
size: .
V: TRBV29-1
D: .
DNA: TGCAGCGTTGCCCTAAGAGGTCTCGAGAGAGAGACCCAGTACTTC
CDR3: CSVALRGLERETQYF

length: 14
J: TRBJ2-1
size: few
V: TRBV5-1
D: TRBD1
DNA: TGCGCCAGCAGCTTGGGGGACAGCCAGGATGAGCAGTTCTTC
CDR3: CASSLGDSQDEQFF

length: 13
J: TRBJ1-2
size: few
V: TRBV28
D: TRBD1
DNA: TGTGGGGGGGACAGGACAATGTTTTATGGCTACACCTTC
CDR3: CGGDRTMFYGYTF

length: 15
J: TRBJ2-1
size: few
V: TRBV2
D: .
DNA: TGTGCCAGCAGTGAATTCGGGGAATTCACCAATGAGCAGTTCTTC
CDR3: CASSEFGEFTNEQFF

length: 15
J: TRBJ2-1
size: .
V: TRBV2
D: TRBD2
DNA: TGTGCCAGCAGTGATGAGACTAGCGGCGTGAATGAGCAGTTCTTC
CDR3: CASSDETSGVNEQFF

length: 14
J: TRBJ2-2
size: .
V: TRBV6-5
D: .
DNA: TGTGCCAGCAGACCCGTCTACGTCACCGGGGAGCTGTTTTTT
CDR3: CASRPVYVTGELFF

length: 13
J: TRBJ1-6
size: .
V: TRBV28
D: .
DNA: TGTGCCAGCAGTTCCGGGTCGCGATCACCCCTCCACTTT
CDR3: CASSSGSRSPLHF

length: 13
J: TRBJ2-5
size: .
V: TRBV14
D: .
DNA: TGTGCCAGCTCGGGGTGGCTTGAAGAGACCCAGTACTTC
CDR3: CASSGWLEETQYF

length: 16
J: TRBJ2-2
size: .
V: TRBV9
D: TRBD2
DNA: TGTGCCAGCAGCCGAGATGTGTCTAGCGGTACCGGGGAGCTGTTTTTT
CDR3: CASSRDVSSGTGELFF

length: 15
J: TRBJ2-1
size: .
V: TRBV12-5
D: TRBD2
DNA: TGTGCTAGTGGTTTGGGAGCGGGAGGGGGTGATGAGCAGTTCTTC
CDR3: CASGLGAGGGDEQFF

length: 13
J: TRBJ1-2
size: .
V: TRBV25-1
D: .
DNA: TGTGCCAGCAGAAGCAGCCCGCGGTATGGCTACACCTTC
CDR3: CASRSSPRYGYTF

length: 15
J: TRBJ2-2
size: .
V: TRBV2
D: .
DNA: TGTGCCAGCCGCCGCGGGACCTTGAACACCGGGGAGCTGTTTTTT
CDR3: CASRRGTLNTGELFF

length: 14
J: TRBJ1-5
size: .
V: TRBV19
D: .
DNA: TGTGCCAGTAGTACGGACTGGGACAATCAGCCCCAGCATTTT
CDR3: CASSTDWDNQPQHF

length: 13
J: TRBJ1-5
size: .
V: TRBV2
D: .
DNA: TGTGCCAGCGGAGAAGGCAGGCATCAGCCCCAGCATTTT
CDR3: CASGEGRHQPQHF

length: 15
J: TRBJ2-7
size: .
V: TRBV3-1/TRBV3-2
D: TRBD1
DNA: TGTGCCAGCAGCCAAGACAGGGGGTTGTCCTACGAGCAGTACTTC
CDR3: CASSQDRGLSYEQYF

length: 14
J: TRBJ2-7
size: few
V: TRBV7-9
D: TRBD2
DNA: TGTGCCAGCAGCTTAGGGACTAGCGGGGACGAGCAGTACTTC
CDR3: CASSLGTSGDEQYF

length: 14
J: TRBJ1-6
size: .
V: TRBV27
D: TRBD1
DNA: TGTGCCAGCTCGATTGGACAGGGGGTTTCACCCCTCCACTTT
CDR3: CASSIGQGVSPLHF

length: 18
J: TRBJ2-1
size: .
V: TRBV7-2
D: TRBD2
DNA: TGTGCCAGCAGCCCCAAAGGGGGTTATGGGCTAGCGGGACATGAGCAGTTCTTC
CDR3: CASSPKGGYGLAGHEQFF

length: 14
J: TRBJ2-7
size: .
V: TRBV28
D: .
DNA: TGTGCCAGCAGTTTGGGCTATAGCTCCTACGAGCAGTACTTC
CDR3: CASSLGYSSYEQYF

length: 14
J: TRBJ1-1
size: .
V: TRBV18
D: .
DNA: TGTGCCAGCTCACAACTAGGGCTGAACACTGAAGCTTTCTTT
CDR3: CASSQLGLNTEAFF

length: 15
J: TRBJ1-3
size: .
V: TRBV7-8
D: TRBD1
DNA: TGTGCCAGCAGCTTCGGACAGGGCTCTGGAAACACCATATATTTT
CDR3: CASSFGQGSGNTIYF

length: 15
J: TRBJ2-7
size: .
V: TRBV11-2
D: TRBD1
DNA: TGTGCCAGCAGCTTAACCGGGACAGGGGTCCACGAGCAGTACTTC
CDR3: CASSLTGTGVHEQYF

length: 14
J: TRBJ2-7
size: .
V: TRBV28
D: .
DNA: TGTGCCAGCAGTCCCTCCGACAGGTACTACGAGCAGTACTTC
CDR3: CASSPSDRYYEQYF

length: 15
J: TRBJ2-7
size: .
V: TRBV10-3
D: TRBD1
DNA: TGTGCCATCAGTGAGTCGAGGACAGGGCCCTACGAGCAGTACTTC
CDR3: CAISESRTGPYEQYF

length: 14
J: TRBJ1-5
size: .
V: TRBV7-2
D: .
DNA: TGTGCCAGCAGCTCCTCGGGGGGCAATCAGCCCCAGCATTTT
CDR3: CASSSSGGNQPQHF

length: 13
J: TRBJ2-1
size: .
V: TRBV11-2
D: .
DNA: TGTGCCAGTCACGGGACTTTTCGTTTTGAGCAGTTCTTC
CDR3: CASHGTFRFEQFF

length: 11
J: TRBJ2-7
size: once
V: TRBV12-3/TRBV12-4
D: TRBD1
DNA: TGTGCCAGCAGTTTGGGGGACAGACATGACTTC
CDR3: CASSLGDRHDF

length: 15
J: TRBJ2-1
size: .
V: TRBV19
D: TRBD2
DNA: TGTGCCAGTAGTAGGACTAGCGGGAGGTCCGATGAGCAGTTCTTC
CDR3: CASSRTSGRSDEQFF

length: 16
J: TRBJ1-1
size: .
V: TRBV18
D: .
DNA: TGTGCCAGCTCAGCGCTTTTGCCAGGCGACAACACTGAAGCTTTCTTT
CDR3: CASSALLPGDNTEAFF